The source of this T cell receptor (beta chain) is a study of CD8+ T cells in alopecia areata. Study in general: It was 6 to 18 months of tofacitinib, and then there were 6 months off drug.

This CDR3 is built from 14 residues. The trim removed 5 bases at V and 5 bases at J, leaving 7 bases unmatched. Germline CDR1 and CDR2: MDHEN and SYDVKM. RNA, once extracted, was reverse transcribed into cDNA for use as the sequencing template. Measured with immunoSEQ multiplex PCR; TCRdb has only the in-frame clones, and not every one. The data show under 350,000 clones, 55% to 75% seen once. General observations from the study: There were many expanded lesional clones persisting in scalp and blood during tofacitinib. Lesional scalp displayed greater clonality than normal scalp, most notably in alopecia totalis/universalis.

In this sample, this clone turned up once. Its antigen is unidentified. The treatment here: oral pan-JAK inhibitor, 5-10 mg twice daily. Alopecia areata patients gave lesional scalp punch biopsies and peripheral blood samples. Specimen: CD4+ T cells sorted from blood, collected at week 24, from a patient treated with tofacitinib. This chain links TRBV28 with TRBJ2-5; TRBD1 matches at 8 bases. This clonotype was obtained from a human donor with alopecia areata. The CDR3 protein is CASSLGQGGETQYF. Written as DNA, the CDR3 is TGTGCCAGCAGTCTAGGACAGGGCGGGGAGACCCAGTACTTC.